This is a list of T cell receptor beta chains from one sample in a study of graft-versus-host responses after intestinal transplantation. Profiled with immunoSEQ multiplex PCR; TCRdb holds only in-frame clones, not every one. Seen here are about 86,000 clones, about 85% observed once, and the top ten hold more than 0.25%. Their specific antigens are unknown. The sample was unstimulated CD4+ T cells sorted from spleen or lymph node cells, taken before transplant. All receptors come from a human donor who was the organ donor for an intestinal transplant. Each CDR3 is given with its conserved first and last residue. The D gene is left open where the match is weak. The size field is filled for only some rows; it gives once, few, many or a size class.

D	size	V	J	DNA	CDR3
.	.	TRBV19	TRBJ2-7	TGTGCCAGTAGTGACCCTGGACAGAAGTACGAGCAGTACTTC	CASSDPGQKYEQYF
TRBD2	.	TRBV6-5	TRBJ2-1	TGTGCCAGCAGTCAGACCGGGGGGGAGCAGTTCTTC	CASSQTGGEQFF
.	.	TRBV25-1	TRBJ2-5	TGTGCCAGCAGTGAATTGGTGACGGGTCGAGAGACCCAGTACTTC	CASSELVTGRETQYF
TRBD2	.	TRBV27	TRBJ2-7	TGTGCCAGCAGTTTGGGACTAGCGGGAACCTACGAGCAGTACTTC	CASSLGLAGTYEQYF
.	few	TRBV27	TRBJ2-1	TGTGCCAGCAGTTTGGTCCGGGAGACGCAGGGTGAGCAGTTCTTC	CASSLVRETQGEQFF
TRBD2	.	TRBV28	TRBJ2-1	TGTGCCAGCAGCCAACAAGCGGGAGGGGAGCAGTTCTTC	CASSQQAGGEQFF
TRBD2	.	TRBV19	TRBJ2-1	TGTGCCAGTAGTACCTATAACCCGGGACTAGCGGGGTGCAATGAGCAGTTCTTC	CASSTYNPGLAGCNEQFF
.	.	TRBV19	TRBJ2-3	TGTGCCAGCAGACCGACTTTTAGCACAGATACGCAGTATTTT	CASRPTFSTDTQYF
TRBD1	.	TRBV28	TRBJ1-2	TGTGCCAGCAGCTCAGGACAGGGGGATAGGGGCTACACCTTC	CASSSGQGDRGYTF
TRBD2	once	TRBV7-8	TRBJ2-7	TGTGCCAGCAGCCCGCGACTAGCGGGAGAGGGGTTATACGAGCAGTACTTC	CASSPRLAGEGLYEQYF
.	few	TRBV28	TRBJ1-2	TGTGCCAGCAGTTTTTCGGCCGACAAGCCTAACTATGGCTACACCTTC	CASSFSADKPNYGYTF
.	.	TRBV20-1	TRBJ2-3	TGCAGTGCTAGTGGTTGGCAGTATTTT	CSASGWQYF
TRBD2	.	TRBV28	TRBJ2-1	TGTGCCAGCGGGGAGGGGACCTACAATGAGCAGTTCTTC	CASGEGTYNEQFF
TRBD2	.	TRBV19	TRBJ2-7	TGTGCCAGTAGTATGGGAGGGACGGACTCCTACGAGCAGTACTTC	CASSMGGTDSYEQYF
TRBD1	few	TRBV6-1	TRBJ2-7	TGTGCCGGCCACCGGGACAGGGGCTACGAGCAGTACTTC	CAGHRDRGYEQYF
TRBD2	.	TRBV11-2	TRBJ2-7	TGTGCCAGCAGCTCATCTAGCGGGATTTACTACGAGCAGTACTTC	CASSSSSGIYYEQYF
TRBD2	.	TRBV4-1	TRBJ2-2	TGCGCCAGCAGCCATGCCGGGGGGTTTCGCACCGGGGAGCTGTTTTTT	CASSHAGGFRTGELFF
.	.	TRBV15	TRBJ1-6	TGTGCCACCAGCAGAAAAACTATACCGGATTCACCCCTCCACTTT	CATSRKTIPDSPLHF
TRBD1	.	TRBV5-4	TRBJ1-6	TGTGCCAGCAGCCCTGGAGGGACAGTAAACTCACCCCTCCACTTT	CASSPGGTVNSPLHF
.	.	TRBV7-2	TRBJ2-5	TGTGCCAGCAGCTTAGTCTCGTTGTTTAGGGGGGGGGAGACCCAGTACTTC	CASSLVSLFRGGETQYF
.	.	TRBV27	TRBJ1-6	TGTGCCAGCAGTTCTTCTAGGGTGTTTCGGTGGGAGGATAATTCACCCCTCCACTTT	CASSSSRVFRWEDNSPLHF
.	once	TRBV29-1	TRBJ2-3	TGCAGCGTTGTGGGCCGGGGATCCACAGATACGCAGTATTTT	CSVVGRGSTDTQYF
.	.	TRBV2	TRBJ2-1	TGTGCCAGCAGTGTTATTGGACTCGAAACGAATGAGCAGTTCTTC	CASSVIGLETNEQFF
TRBD1	.	TRBV15	TRBJ1-1	TGTGCCACCAGCAGGGCTTACAGGGGGAACACTGAAGCTTTCTTT	CATSRAYRGNTEAFF
.	once	TRBV2	TRBJ1-2	TGTGCCGGGGTCCAGGGATTGAATGGCTACACCTTC	CAGVQGLNGYTF
.	.	TRBV6-1	TRBJ2-3	TGTGCCAGCAGGTGGCAGGATACGCAGTATTTT	CASRWQDTQYF
.	once	TRBV9	TRBJ2-5	TGTGCCAGCAGCGTAGATTTTCGTGAGACCCAGTACTTC	CASSVDFRETQYF
.	many	TRBV6-1	TRBJ1-2	TGTGTATCCGGGGACTATGGCTACACCTTC	CVSGDYGYTF
.	once	TRBV30	TRBJ1-6	TGTGCCTGGAGTAGAGCAGGGCGTAATTCACCCCTCCACTTT	CAWSRAGRNSPLHF
.	.	TRBV28	TRBJ1-1	TGTGCCAGCAGACCTCCAGGGGCCCCCGTCGAAGCTTTCTTT	CASRPPGAPVEAFF
.	once	TRBV4-1	TRBJ2-7	TGCGCCAGCAGCCAGGCGGCGGGGGCGGGCGAGCAGTACTTC	CASSQAAGAGEQYF
TRBD1	.	TRBV11-3	TRBJ1-1	TGTGCCAGCAGCCCAGGGGGAGGCACTGAAGCTTTCTTT	CASSPGGGTEAFF
.	.	TRBV5-6	TRBJ1-2	TGTGCCAGCAGCCCGGACAGAGTAATATATGGCTACACCTTC	CASSPDRVIYGYTF
TRBD2	.	TRBV18	TRBJ2-5	TGTGCCAGCTCTAGCGGGGCGCAAGAGACCCAGTACTTC	CASSSGAQETQYF
.	.	TRBV28	TRBJ2-1	TGTGCCAGCAGTTTAGCGGGAAACAATGAGCAGTTCTTC	CASSLAGNNEQFF
TRBD2	.	TRBV4-3	TRBJ2-1	TGCGCCAGCAGCCCACGGACTAGCGGGAGCTCCTACAATGAGCAGTTCTTC	CASSPRTSGSSYNEQFF
.	.	TRBV2	TRBJ1-1	TGTGCCAGCAGTGAATACGGTGAAGCTTTCTTT	CASSEYGEAFF
.	.	TRBV11-3	TRBJ1-2	TGTGCCAGCAGCTCACAGGGAGAGGCGGACTATGGCTACACCTTC	CASSSQGEADYGYTF
.	.	TRBV14	TRBJ1-1	TGTGCCAGCAGCCAAGTTCTCGGGAAAACTGAAGCTTTCTTT	CASSQVLGKTEAFF
.	.	TRBV7-3	TRBJ2-1	TGTGCCAGCAGCTTCAACTTGGACAATGAGCAGTTCTTC	CASSFNLDNEQFF
.	.	TRBV9	TRBJ2-3	TGTGCCAGCAGCGTACAGGGGACAGATACGCAGTATTTT	CASSVQGTDTQYF
TRBD2	.	TRBV6-5	TRBJ2-5	TGTGCCAGCAGTTACCAGGCGGGGGGTCTTCAAGAGACCCAGTACTTC	CASSYQAGGLQETQYF
.	once	TRBV6-1	TRBJ1-1	TGTGCCAGCAGTGAACCAGATATACCGTCGGCTTTCTTT	CASSEPDIPSAFF
.	.	TRBV21-1	TRBJ1-2	TGTGCCAGCAGGCCCACCAGGGGCGGTGGCTACACCTTC	CASRPTRGGGYTF
.	.	TRBV2	TRBJ1-2	TGTGCCAGCCTACCGGGGGAAGCTAACTATGGCTACACCTTC	CASLPGEANYGYTF
TRBD1	.	TRBV18	TRBJ1-2	TGTGCCAGCTCACCTACAGGGGACGGCTACACCTTC	CASSPTGDGYTF
TRBD2	.	TRBV19	TRBJ2-1	TGTGCCAGTAGTCCTAGCGGGGGAGTCAATGAGCAGTTCTTC	CASSPSGGVNEQFF
.	.	TRBV5-1	TRBJ1-6	TGCGCCAGCAGCTTCGGGGATGGGGATTCACCCCTCCACTTT	CASSFGDGDSPLHF